A single TCR beta chain is shown here with its context. Its antigen is still unknown. The entry originates in a study of OX40 agonist ivuxolimab in advanced cancers. Study-level findings and limits: Relative to CD4+, CD8+ T cells held more expanded clones on average. The study found among the lowest clonal expansion in partial responders at 0.1-3.0 mg/kg.

Blood sampling was done at baseline, cycle 4 day 1, and cycle 7 day 1. Repertoires were generated with immunoSEQ multiplex PCR, while TCRdb's copy carries only in-frame clones and drops some. The sample has tens of thousands of clones, 75% to 90% seen once; the top ten hold 0.3% to 0.45%. Specimen: CD4+ or CD8+ T cells sorted from blood, collected in a trial of the OX40 agonist ivuxolimab. This sequence was found in an adult with an advanced solid tumor such as melanoma, head and neck, liver or kidney cancer.

CDR3 in amino acids: CASSEFLAGGGYNEQFF. CDR3 nucleotide sequence: TGTGCCAGCAGTGAATTTTTGGCGGGAGGGGGCTACAATGAGCAGTTCTTC. The chain joins TRBV25-1 to TRBJ2-1, with 9 bases matching TRBD2. V dropped 1 base and J dropped 3; count of bases not matched to a gene: 7. Germline V lookup: CDR1 MGHDK, CDR2 SYGVNS. The CDR3 covers 17 residues. Complete variable domain (other parts from reference TRBV25-1 and TRBJ2-1): EADIYQTPRYLVIGTGKKITLECSQTMGHDKMYWYQQDPGMELHLIHYSYGVNSTEKGDLSSESTVSRIRTEHFPLTLESARPSHTSQYLCASSEFLAGGGYNEQFFGPGTRLTVL.